This T cell receptor (beta chain) is from a study of radiation and T cells in renal cell carcinoma. Time point noted: blood 4 weeks post-SBRT, at nephrectomy. Stated treatment: 15 Gy SBRT to primary tumor, nephrectomy 4 weeks later. Nephrectomy followed 15 Gy stereotactic body radiation by 4 weeks. Radiation-treated patients gave blood at baseline, week 2 and week 4. Clones were read by immunoSEQ multiplex PCR, and TCRdb kept only the in-frame ones, dropping some. The sample includes about 78,000 clones, 80% to 90% of them seen just once. Overall study findings and caveats: Top tumor clonotypes rose in blood 2 weeks post-radiation, then contracted.

For this clone: Its specificity is not known.

The CDR3 runs to 14 residues. The V gene's germline CDR1 is SEHNR and CDR2 FQNEAQ (reference sequence). V was trimmed by 9 bases and J by 0 bases, leaving 12 bases between them. The sample consisted of blood, taken from a patient whose treatment included radiotherapy and nephrectomy. J is TRBJ1-3 and V is TRBV7-9; tentative D call: TRBD1 (5 bases). This clonotype was obtained from a woman aged 70 to 79 with renal cell carcinoma. CDR3 sequence reads: CASGTGSSGNTIYF. CDR3 coding DNA: TGTGCCAGTGGGACGGGGAGCTCTGGAAACACCATATATTTT.